A single sample is the source of the 7 T cell receptor beta chains below, sequenced in a study of early T cells in non-severe SARS-CoV-2 infection. In TCRdb, the 5' RACE reads were re-called with MiXCR into one record per CDR3 protein. Among under 45,000 distinct CDR3 sequences listed, approximately 5.1% were seen once. Sequencing used whole blood, obtained at baseline. The receptors were sampled from an adult who was a healthcare worker with PCR-confirmed SARS-CoV-2 infection or an uninfected control (not recorded which).

This clonotype was seen repeatedly, ten times or more. The genes are TRBV4-3 and TRBJ2-3, with 8 bases aligning to TRBD2. CDR1 and CDR2 from the germline V gene are LGHNA and YSLEER. CDR3 size: 19 residues. V lost 1 base to trimming and J lost 2 bases; unmatched junction nucleotides: 14. The CDR3, as DNA: TGCGCCAGCAGCCAAGCACGAGGGAGCGGGAGTTCTTACACAGATACGCAGTATTTT. It codes for CASSQARGSGSSYTDTQYF.

Points on this clonotype: A much bigger clone sits one base away, suggesting this may be a read error. The CDR3: CASSLEGLAYNVQFF. DNA for the CDR3: TGTGCCAGCAGCTTAGAGGGACTAGCGTACAATGTGCAGTTCTTC. The chain joins TRBV7-2 to TRBJ2-1; 10 nucleotides agree with TRBD2. Germline V gene data show CDR1 as SGHTA and CDR2 as FQGNSA. The CDR3 sequence is 15 residues long. The variable domain in full, completed from reference TRBV7-2 and TRBJ2-1, reads GAGVSQSPSNKVTEKGKDVELRCDPISGHTALYWYRQSLGQGLEFLIYFQGNSAPDKSGLPSDRFSAERTGGSVSTLTIQRTQQEDSAVYLCASSLEGLAYNVQFFGPGTRLTVL.

On this clonotype itself: It may be a read error: a sequence one base away is much more abundant. The chain joins TRBV30 to TRBJ2-1; TRBD2 agrees at 10 bases. Germline V gene sequence: CDR1 GTSNPN, CDR2 SVGIG (reference sequence). Losses at the gene ends were 3 bases for V and 11 bases for J; bases not matched to a gene: 10. This CDR3 is 14 amino acids long. The CDR3 nucleotides read TGTGCCTGGAGCGGGTTACTAGCGGGACTCAAGCAGTTCTTC. Amino acid sequence: CAWSGLLAGLKQFF.

This clonotype occurred a few times. The rearrangement joins TRBV5-1 to TRBJ2-2, with 10 positions matching TRBD2. This CDR3 has 15 amino acids. J gave up 5 bases and V 4 bases, and 5 bases lay outside the gene matches. Germline CDR1 reads SGHRS; CDR2 reads YFSETQ. CDR3 DNA: TGCGCCAGCAGCCCGGGACTAGCGAGTACCGGGGAGCTGTTTTTT. It yields the protein CASSPGLASTGELFF.

This clonotype showed up many times. This rearrangement joins TRBV10-3 to TRBJ2-1; D not certain. The CDR3 totals 17 residues. V was shortened by 4 bases and J by 1 base, with 17 bases between the two germline ends. CDR1 is ENHRY, CDR2 SYGVKD, per germline. This CDR3 is CAISVSLTGASYNEQFF. Here the CDR3 DNA reads TGTGCCATCAGTGTTTCCCTAACTGGAGCTTCCTACAATGAGCAGTTCTTC.

As for this clonotype: One junction end disagrees with the germline gene, perhaps due to a read error. The gene calls are TRBV7-6 and TRBJ2-1, with 8 bases matching TRBD1. Germline loops: CDR1 SGHVS, CDR2 FNYEAQ. CDR3 size: 16 residues. The CDR3 bases are TGTGCCAGCAGCATAGCGGACAGGGAAGCCTACAATGAGCAGTTCTTC. This encodes CASSIADREAYNEQFF.

This clonotype occurred many times. The CDR3 loop reads CASTGGPYNEQFF. The CDR3 nucleotides are TGTGCCAGCACGGGCGGACCCTACAATGAGCAGTTCTTC. The J gene is TRBJ2-1, the V gene TRBV2; D unresolved. There are 13 residues in the CDR3. Trimming pared 7 bases from V and 2 bases from J, leaving 9 bases between. Germline loops: CDR1 SNHLY, CDR2 FYNNEI. The full variable domain, completed using reference TRBV2 and TRBJ2-1, is EPEVTQTPSHQVTQMGQEVILRCVPISNHLYFYWYRQILGQKVEFLVSFYNNEISEKSEIFDDQFSVERPDGSNFTLKIRSTKLEDSAMYFCASTGGPYNEQFFGPGTRLTVL.